Listed below are T cell receptor beta chains from one sample, sequenced in a study of OX40 agonist ivuxolimab in advanced cancers. TCRdb's table, derived via immunoSEQ multiplex PCR, lists solely in-frame clones and lacks some. Seen here are approximately 83,000 clones, over 70% observed once, and the top ten hold around 4.2%. The material sequenced was CD4+ or CD8+ T cells sorted from blood, taken in a trial of the OX40 agonist ivuxolimab. The source of these receptors is an adult with an advanced solid tumor such as melanoma, head and neck, liver or kidney cancer. Each CDR3 is given with its conserved first and last residue. The order of the fields is D gene, clone size, V gene, J gene, CDR3 protein, CDR3 DNA. D genes are given only for firm matches. Rows may omit the clone size; those that give it use once, few, many or a size class.

-	-	TRBV7-3	TRBJ2-2	CASSSLGGNTGELFF	TGTGCCAGCAGCTCTCTGGGGGGGAACACCGGGGAGCTGTTTTTT
-	-	TRBV7-2	TRBJ1-6	CASSLSPNSPLHF	TGTGCCAGCAGCTTATCTCCTAATTCACCCCTCCACTTT
-	few	TRBV6-5	TRBJ1-2	CASSGTPTYGYTF	TGTGCCAGCAGCGGGACACCAACCTATGGCTACACCTTC
-	-	TRBV20-1	TRBJ2-7	CSAPRQIEQYF	TGCAGTGCCCCACGGCAGATCGAGCAGTACTTC
-	-	TRBV7-9	TRBJ1-2	CASSFGQNPNYGYTF	TGTGCCAGCAGCTTCGGCCAGAACCCTAACTATGGCTACACCTTC
TRBD1	few	TRBV10-1	TRBJ2-7	CARGGTGGAPYEQYF	TGCGCCAGGGGGGGTACAGGGGGCGCGCCCTACGAGCAGTACTTC
-	-	TRBV5-1	TRBJ2-3	CASSLAGWRVSPTDTQYF	TGCGCCAGCAGCTTGGCCGGGTGGAGGGTCTCCCCCACAGATACGCAGTATTTT
-	-	TRBV18	TRBJ2-7	CASSPPSYEQYF	TGTGCCAGCTCACCACCTTCCTACGAGCAGTACTTC
TRBD1	-	TRBV4-1	TRBJ2-3	CASSLQEGGTGNTQYF	TGCGCCAGCAGCCTCCAGGAGGGAGGGACAGGGAATACGCAGTATTTT
TRBD2	-	TRBV5-6	TRBJ2-5	CASTPGLAGMIETQYF	TGTGCCAGCACCCCGGGACTAGCGGGGATGATAGAGACCCAGTACTTC
-	-	TRBV18	TRBJ2-7	CASSLNGQGGGVREQYF	TGTGCCAGCTCACTAAACGGACAGGGAGGGGGAGTACGGGAGCAGTACTTC
TRBD1	-	TRBV5-1	TRBJ2-6	CASSSSGTGNSGANVLTF	TGCGCCAGCAGCTCGTCTGGGACAGGAAATTCTGGGGCCAACGTCCTGACTTTC
-	-	TRBV5-1	TRBJ2-5	CASSSTGTVQETQYF	TGCGCCAGCAGCTCGACCGGGACGGTCCAAGAGACCCAGTACTTC
TRBD1	-	TRBV5-4	TRBJ2-7	CASSLAKGQTYEQYF	TGTGCCAGCAGCTTGGCCAAGGGACAGACCTACGAGCAGTACTTC
-	-	TRBV29-1	TRBJ1-2	CSVGLAGHYGYTF	TGCAGCGTCGGACTGGCCGGCCATTATGGCTACACCTTC
-	-	TRBV2	TRBJ2-1	CASSSRNNEQFF	TGTGCCAGCAGTTCAAGAAACAATGAGCAGTTCTTC
-	-	TRBV5-1	TRBJ1-4	CASSLAPGAGANEKLFF	TGCGCCAGCAGCTTGGCCCCAGGGGCAGGGGCTAATGAAAAACTGTTTTTT
-	-	TRBV6-1	TRBJ1-6	CASSERAYQTGTNSPLHF	TGTGCCAGCAGTGAACGGGCCTACCAGACAGGAACCAATTCACCCCTCCACTTT
TRBD1	medium-sized	TRBV2	TRBJ1-5	CASSGTGENQPQHF	TGTGCCAGCAGCGGGACAGGGGAGAATCAGCCCCAGCATTTT
-	-	TRBV18	TRBJ1-1	CASSPPGNTNTEAFF	TGTGCCAGCTCACCGCCGGGAAATACGAACACTGAAGCTTTCTTT
TRBD1	-	TRBV7-9	TRBJ1-2	CASSPRGEIYGYTF	TGTGCCAGCAGCCCCAGGGGGGAGATCTATGGCTACACCTTC
-	-	TRBV11-2	TRBJ2-1	CASSFSGARNNEQFF	TGTGCCAGCAGCTTTTCGGGAGCTAGGAACAATGAGCAGTTCTTC
TRBD1	-	TRBV4-1	TRBJ2-3	CASSQEWQGAADTQYF	TGCGCCAGCAGCCAAGAATGGCAGGGGGCGGCAGATACGCAGTATTTT
-	-	TRBV7-3	TRBJ2-7	CASSLGMGAGEQYF	TGTGCCAGCAGCTTAGGTATGGGGGCAGGCGAGCAGTACTTC
-	-	TRBV11-2	TRBJ2-5	CASSLFAGLARETQYF	TGTGCCAGCAGCCTCTTCGCGGGACTCGCGCGAGAGACCCAGTACTTC
-	-	TRBV27	TRBJ2-3	CASSLRVPYPPDTQYF	TGTGCCAGCAGTTTACGCGTGCCCTATCCCCCAGATACGCAGTATTTT
-	-	TRBV27	TRBJ1-1	CASSSTDLNTEAFF	TGTGCCAGCAGTTCCACAGATCTAAACACTGAAGCTTTCTTT
-	-	TRBV9	TRBJ1-1	CASSPLGASNTEAFF	TGTGCCAGCAGCCCCTTGGGGGCTTCGAACACTGAAGCTTTCTTT
-	-	TRBV7-8	TRBJ1-6	CASSYGTDKSPLHF	TGTGCCAGCAGCTATGGGACGGATAAATCGCCCCTCCACTTT
TRBD1	-	TRBV5-1	TRBJ2-5	CASSGRTGGTETQYF	TGCGCCAGCAGCGGAAGGACAGGGGGCACGGAGACCCAGTACTTC
TRBD1	-	TRBV14	TRBJ2-7	CASSPSGTQGIHGEQYF	TGTGCCAGCAGCCCTTCCGGAACACAGGGGATTCACGGCGAGCAGTACTTC
TRBD2	-	TRBV11-2	TRBJ2-1	CASSREGTSGIKRNEQFF	TGTGCCAGCAGCCGTGAGGGGACTAGCGGGATCAAAAGGAATGAGCAGTTCTTC
TRBD1	-	TRBV19	TRBJ1-5	CASSIRWDSNSNQPQHF	TGTGCCAGTAGTATACGGTGGGACAGCAATAGCAATCAGCCCCAGCATTTT
TRBD1	-	TRBV2	TRBJ1-6	CASKGGQGRIGSPLHF	TGTGCCAGCAAGGGGGGACAGGGAAGAATTGGTTCACCCCTCCACTTT
TRBD1	-	TRBV10-3	TRBJ2-7	CAISETGAYEQYF	TGTGCCATCAGTGAGACAGGGGCCTACGAGCAGTACTTC
-	-	TRBV29-1	TRBJ2-1	CSVTANEPFF	TGCAGCGTTACTGCGAATGAGCCGTTCTTC
TRBD2	-	TRBV5-4	TRBJ2-1	CASSYTSGRGGEQFF	TGTGCCAGCAGCTACACTAGCGGGAGAGGGGGTGAGCAGTTCTTC